These 31 T cell receptor beta chains share one sample of origin, sequenced in a study of CD8+CD57+ T cells in acquired aplastic anemia. Researchers used genomic DNA as the template to profile TCR beta VDJ and CDR3. TCRdb analysed the reads with MiXCR anew, one entry per CDR3 protein. The repertoire includes about 160,000 distinct CDR3 sequences, roughly 45% of them detected once, and 1.1% sits in the top ten. The specimen was sorted CD4+, CD8+, or CD8+CD57+ T cells (not recorded which) from PBMCs. The receptors were sampled from a human donor in good health.

V gene TRBV19 combines with J gene TRBJ2-7, with D perhaps matching TRBD2 (6 bases). Trimming removed 6 bases from V and 5 bases from J, with 14 bases in between. Germline assignment: CDR1 LNHDA and CDR2 SQIVND (reference sequence). CDR3 length: 13 residues. The CDR3 here is CASRGGVVHEQYF. The CDR3 bases are TGTGCCAGTAGGGGCGGGGTCGTACACGAGCAGTACTTC.

This clonotype was seen a few times. The V call is TRBV19, the J call TRBJ1-5, with D hard to call. Deletions cut 0 bases from V and 4 bases from J, with 13 bases between. The CDR3 sequence is 16 residues long. CDR1 and CDR2 (germline): LNHDA, SQIVND (reference sequence). The CDR3 spells CASSIDGGPGNQPQHF. CDR3 coding DNA: TGTGCCAGTAGTATAGATGGAGGACCGGGGAATCAGCCCCAGCATTTT.

In its sample, this clonotype was seen a few times. This chain joins TRBV12-3 or TRBV12-4 and TRBJ2-7; the D is unclear. V was trimmed by 6 bases and J by 3 bases, leaving 9 bases between them. The CDR3 consists of 12 residues. CDR3 loop: CASSLALYEQYF. DNA of the CDR3: TGTGCCAGCAGCTTGGCTCTCTACGAGCAGTACTTC.

The chain joins TRBV20-1 to TRBJ2-7; maybe TRBD1 (5 bases). Trimming pared 6 bases from V and 3 bases from J, leaving 15 bases between. The CDR3 spans 13 residues. Germline V gives CDR1 DFQATT, CDR2 SNEGSKA (reference sequence). As DNA, the CDR3 is TGCAGTGCCAGCAGAACAGGACGCTACGAGCAGTACTTC. This sequence encodes CSASRTGRYEQYF.

This clonotype was detected many times. The chain is built from TRBV12-3 or TRBV12-4 and TRBJ1-4; no clear D. Deletions cut 5 bases from V and 3 bases from J, with 10 bases between. The CDR3 is 14 amino acids. The CDR3 region is CASSRPEANEKLFF. In DNA form, the CDR3 reads TGTGCCAGCAGTCGCCCCGAGGCTAATGAAAAACTGTTTTTT.

This clonotype was picked up many times. The chain recombines TRBV19 with TRBJ1-1; 8 bases line up with TRBD1. The germline gives CDR1 LNHDA, CDR2 SQIVND (reference sequence). This CDR3 is built from 13 residues. The junction had 3 bases not matched to a gene; V was cut back by 5 bases and J by 4 bases. The CDR3 sequence: CASSAQGVTEAFF. CDR3 in DNA: TGTGCCAGTAGTGCACAGGGGGTCACTGAAGCTTTCTTT.

V is TRBV24-1 and J is TRBJ1-2; D possibly corresponds to TRBD1 (5 bases). CDR1 and CDR2 from the germline V gene are KGHDR and SFDVKD. The CDR3 spans 11 residues. V lost 3 bases to trimming and J lost 8 bases, with 6 bases between them. CDR3 nucleotides: TGTGCCACCAGTGATAGGGGCGGCTACACCTTC. This encodes CATSDRGGYTF.

The chain joins TRBV20-1 to TRBJ1-1, with a weak D call TRBD1 (5 bases). The CDR3 is 15 amino acids. Trimming left V 3 bases short and J 2 bases short, with 16 bases between. CDR1 is DFQATT, CDR2 SNEGSKA, per germline (reference sequence). The CDR3 reads CSASPPGRANTEAFF. CDR3 nucleotide sequence: TGCAGTGCTAGTCCCCCAGGCAGGGCTAACACTGAAGCTTTCTTT.

As for this clonotype: A read error is possible here, since a much larger clone lies one base away. The genes are TRBV11-3 and TRBJ1-1, with D tentatively TRBD1 (5 bases). This CDR3 region has 11 residues. Germline V lookup: CDR1 SGHNT, CDR2 YENEEA. Trimming shortened V by 6 bases and J by 11 bases, and 13 bases separated the two germline ends. CDR3 DNA: TGTGCCAGCAGTTCAGCAGGGAGGGCTTTCTTT. It translates to CASSSAGRAFF.

The V gene is TRBV6-2 or TRBV6-3, the J gene TRBJ1-5; D unresolved. The CDR3 is made up of 18 amino acids. V lost 2 bases and J lost 0, with 17 bases in between. CDR1 and CDR2 (germline): MNHEY, SVGEGT. The CDR3 protein is CASSYGPKDQHSNQPQHF. CDR3 coding DNA: TGTGCCAGCAGTTACGGCCCGAAAGACCAGCATAGCAATCAGCCCCAGCATTTT.

This chain uses TRBV7-8 with TRBJ2-1; no definite D call. Trimming stripped 6 bases from V and 6 bases from J, with 6 bases between. The CDR3 loop spans 11 amino acids. From germline, CDR1 is SGHVS and CDR2 FQNEAQ. In DNA, the CDR3 is TGTGCCAGCAGGCTTACCAATGAGCAGTTCTTC. Its protein product is CASRLTNEQFF.

This clonotype has at least ten counts. The chain joins TRBV6-5 to TRBJ2-1, with D unclear. Germline loops: CDR1 MNHEY, CDR2 SVGAGI. Trimming removed 5 bases at V and 4 bases at J, with 12 bases between. The CDR3 extends over 14 amino acids. The CDR3 loop reads CASSRHSSYNEQFF. The DNA of the CDR3 is TGTGCCAGCAGTCGCCACTCGTCTTACAATGAGCAGTTCTTC.

This rearrangement joins TRBV10-3 to TRBJ1-2; no definite D call. V was trimmed by 2 bases and J by 2 bases, leaving 3 bases between them. CDR3 length equals 12 residues. CDR1 ENHRY and CDR2 SYGVKD come from the germline V gene. CDR3 residues: CAISEPNYGYTF. For the CDR3, the DNA is TGTGCCATCAGTGAGCCCAACTATGGCTACACCTTC.

This clonotype has only a few counts. The J gene is TRBJ2-1, the V gene TRBV18, with TRBD2 as a possible D gene (5 bases). The length of the CDR3 is 13 residues. Germline V gene lookup returns CDR1 KGHSH and CDR2 LQKENI. V gave up 3 bases and J gave up 11 bases, with 14 bases separating them. CDR3 bases: TGTGCCAGCTCACCGCGGCGGACTGAGCAGCAGTTCTTC. Its protein product is CASSPRRTEQQFF.

This clonotype was seen repeatedly, ten times or more. The rearrangement links TRBV5-1 to TRBJ1-2, with D perhaps matching TRBD1 (6 bases). Looked up from germline, CDR1 is SGHRS and CDR2 is YFSETQ. This CDR3 region has 12 residues. V was trimmed by 4 bases and J by 6 bases, leaving 10 bases between them. The CDR3 DNA sequence: TGCGCCAGCAGCGCGACAGGCGATGGCTACACCTTC. It yields the protein CASSATGDGYTF. The variable domain in full, completed from reference TRBV5-1 and TRBJ1-2, reads KAGVTQTPRYLIKTRGQQVTLSCSPISGHRSVSWYQQTPGQGLQFLFEYFSETQRNKGNFPGRFSGRQFSNSRSEMNVSTLELGDSALYLCASSATGDGYTFGSGTRLTVV.

The J gene is TRBJ1-2, the V gene TRBV7-9; weak D call: TRBD1 (6 bases). This CDR3 is 14 amino acids long. V was pared by 1 base and J by 5 bases, with 11 bases between. CDR1 is SEHNR and CDR2 is FQNEAQ in the germline V gene (reference sequence). CDR3 in DNA: TGTGCCAGCAGCTTAGGGACAGTCCAATATGGCTACACCTTC. This translates into CASSLGTVQYGYTF.

This chain uses TRBV10-3 with TRBJ2-5; unclear D gene. CDR1 and CDR2 from the germline V gene are ENHRY and SYGVKD. The CDR3 runs to 15 residues. Trimming left V 4 bases short and J 1 base short, with 13 bases between. CDR3 nucleotide sequence: TGTGCCATCAGTGCTAGGGTCGGCTTCCAAGAGACCCAGTACTTC. It translates to CAISARVGFQETQYF.

V is TRBV11-3 and J is TRBJ2-7, with TRBD2 matching 8 bases. J gave up 6 bases and V 3 bases, and 4 bases lay outside the gene matches. CDR1 and CDR2 (germline): SGHNT, YENEEA. This CDR3 contains 13 residues. In DNA form, the CDR3 reads TGTGCCAGCAGCTTGGGCGGGGGGCTCGAGCAGTACTTC. Protein sequence: CASSLGGGLEQYF.

This chain links TRBV2 with TRBJ2-7; D perhaps matches TRBD2 (6 bases). The V gene lost 6 bases and the J gene lost 6 bases, with 15 bases spanning the gap. The CDR3 has 13 amino acids. Germline V gives CDR1 SNHLY, CDR2 FYNNEI. The CDR3 DNA reads as TGTGCCAGCAGGGGGACTGTTCGGGGCGAGCAGTACTTC. Its protein is CASRGTVRGEQYF.

This clonotype was seen repeatedly, ten times or more. V gene TRBV28 combines with J gene TRBJ2-7, with 7 bases that match TRBD1. From germline, CDR1 is MDHEN and CDR2 SYDVKM. V dropped 10 bases and J dropped 3; count of bases not matched to a gene: 9. This CDR3 comprises 13 residues. CDR3 residues: CAIEKTGSYEQYF. The DNA for the CDR3 is TGTGCCATCGAAAAGACAGGGAGCTACGAGCAGTACTTC.

A few counts support this clonotype. This chain connects TRBV19 to TRBJ1-6; weak D call: TRBD1 (5 bases). CDR3 length equals 12 residues. Trimming shortened V by 6 bases and J by 10 bases, and 10 bases separated the two germline ends. CDR1 and CDR2 from the germline V gene are LNHDA and SQIVND (reference sequence). As DNA, the CDR3 is TGTGCCAGTAGCCAGGGTGGATCACCCCTCCACTTT. It is translated as CASSQGGSPLHF. The complete variable domain, with remaining parts taken from reference TRBV19 and TRBJ1-6, reads DGGITQSPKYLFRKEGQNVTLSCEQNLNHDAMYWYRQDPGQGLRLIYYSQIVNDFQKGDIAEGYSVSREKKESFPLTVTSAQKNPTAFYLCASSQGGSPLHFGNGTRLTVT.

The chain joins TRBV2 to TRBJ2-7; D is possibly TRBD2 (5 bases). The V and J ends lost 4 bases and 2 bases respectively, with 15 bases between them. Germline CDR1 and CDR2: SNHLY and FYNNEI. The CDR3 length is 15 residues. In nucleotides, the CDR3 is TGTGCCAGCAGTGTCGAGGGCGAGAGCGCCTACGAGCAGTACTTC. Amino acid sequence: CASSVEGESAYEQYF.

The chain links TRBV5-1 to TRBJ2-7, with 10 bases lining up with TRBD2. After removal of 1 base from V and 7 bases from J, the junction contained 8 bases not matched to a gene. CDR1 is SGHRS and CDR2 is YFSETQ in the germline V gene. The CDR3 totals 15 residues. Here the CDR3 reads CASSLQSSGSGEQYF. The CDR3 nucleotides are TGCGCCAGCAGCTTGCAATCTAGCGGGAGCGGGGAGCAGTACTTC.

This chain joins TRBV19 and TRBJ1-1; D call uncertain. CDR1 is LNHDA and CDR2 is SQIVND in the germline V gene (reference sequence). The V gene lost 3 bases and the J gene lost 5 bases, with 7 bases spanning the gap. This CDR3 region has 12 residues. This CDR3 is CASSIGITEAFF. In nucleotides, the CDR3 is TGTGCCAGTAGTATCGGAATTACTGAAGCTTTCTTT.

This clonotype was found many times. This chain links TRBV11-1 with TRBJ2-1; maybe TRBD1 (6 bases). V dropped 2 bases and J dropped 6 bases, with 14 bases sitting between them. The germline CDR1 and CDR2 sequences are SGHAT and FQDESV (reference sequence). The CDR3 contains 15 residues. CDR3: CASSLKPAGVNEQFF. Written as DNA, the CDR3 is TGTGCCAGCAGCTTAAAACCGGCAGGGGTCAATGAGCAGTTCTTC.

This clonotype was observed a single time. The rearrangement joins TRBV7-2 to TRBJ2-3; D possibly corresponds to TRBD2 (6 bases). Per germline, CDR1 SGHTA and CDR2 FQGNSA. Trimming stripped 5 bases from V and 11 bases from J, with 17 bases between. The CDR3 length is 13 residues. The CDR3 sequence: CASSRVWEVEQYF. Here the CDR3 DNA reads TGTGCCAGCAGCCGGGTCTGGGAGGTAGAGCAGTATTTT.

Points on this clonotype: The conserved phenylalanine or tryptophan normally closing the CDR3 is absent here, so this likely arose from a read error. Because the CDR3's place on the DNA is in doubt, the DNA is left out and the CDR3 is given as listed by TCRdb. V and J are TRBV7-6 and TRBJ2-7; TRBD2 reflects the table's D call only, with no check against the DNA. Germline CDR1 SGHVS, CDR2 FNYEAQ. The length of the CDR3 is 8 amino acids, counting both ends. The CDR3 protein is CASSSLAG.

This clonotype showed up just a few times. The V and J genes are TRBV28 and TRBJ2-2, with a weak D call TRBD2 (6 bases). Germline assignment: CDR1 MDHEN and CDR2 SYDVKM. V was trimmed by 2 bases and J by 15 bases, leaving 22 bases between them. This CDR3 is 15 amino acids long. The CDR3 nucleotides are TGTGCCAGCAGTTTAAACAGCGGAGGGGCCGAAGACTTGTTTTTT. This translates into CASSLNSGGAEDLFF.

As to this clonotype: A single base separates this from a much larger clone, so it may be a read error. The V gene is TRBV12-3 or TRBV12-4, the J gene TRBJ2-2; tentatively, D is TRBD2 (6 bases). This CDR3 comprises 15 residues. The CDR3 here is CASSFAGLTTGGLFF. The DNA of the CDR3 is TGTGCCAGCAGTTTCGCGGGACTTACCACCGGGGGGCTGTTTTTT.

The chain recombines TRBV24-1 with TRBJ2-3; tentatively, D is TRBD2 (6 bases). Germline V gene data show CDR1 as KGHDR and CDR2 as SFDVKD. V lost 11 bases to trimming and J lost 1 base, with 12 bases between them. CDR3 length equals 13 residues. The CDR3 region has the DNA TGTGCCATAAGGTCGGGAGGCACAGATACGCAGTATTTT. Residues: CAIRSGGTDTQYF.

The chain combines TRBV2 with TRBJ2-1; D possibly matches TRBD1 or TRBD2 (5 bases each). CDR3 size: 15 residues. Germline values: CDR1 SNHLY, CDR2 FYNNEI. V lost 3 bases to trimming and J lost 9 bases, with 18 bases between them. The CDR3 spells CASSEGQGAHSEQFF. CDR3 DNA: TGTGCCAGCAGTGAGGGGCAGGGAGCTCACAGTGAGCAGTTCTTC.